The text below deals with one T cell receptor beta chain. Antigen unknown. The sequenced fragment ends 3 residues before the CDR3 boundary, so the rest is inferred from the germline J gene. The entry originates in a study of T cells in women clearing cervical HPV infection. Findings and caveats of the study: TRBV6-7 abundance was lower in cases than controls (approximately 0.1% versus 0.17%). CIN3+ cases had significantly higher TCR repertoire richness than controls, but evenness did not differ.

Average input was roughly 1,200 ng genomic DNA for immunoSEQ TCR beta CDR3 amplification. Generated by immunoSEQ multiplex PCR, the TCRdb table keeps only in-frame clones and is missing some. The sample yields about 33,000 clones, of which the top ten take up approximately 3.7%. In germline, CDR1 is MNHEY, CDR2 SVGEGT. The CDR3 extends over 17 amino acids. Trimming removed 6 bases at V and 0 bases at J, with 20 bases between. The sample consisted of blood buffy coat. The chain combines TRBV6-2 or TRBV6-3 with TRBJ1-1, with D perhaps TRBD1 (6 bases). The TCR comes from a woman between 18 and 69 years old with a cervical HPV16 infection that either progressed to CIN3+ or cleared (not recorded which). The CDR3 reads CASSTSPQTGLNTEAFF. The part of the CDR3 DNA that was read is TGTGCCAGCAGCACAAGCCCCCAAACAGGGCTGAACACTGAA.